The 9 T cell receptor beta chains reported below all come from one sample, sequenced in a study of blood T cell repertoires in COVID-19. Clones were sequenced by immunoSEQ multiplex PCR, and TCRdb holds only the in-frame ones, with some missing. The table has over 150,000 clones, around nine tenths seen once. The specimen was peripheral blood. These receptors all come from a woman aged 18-29 years who had recovered from COVID-19.

The chain joins TRBV2 to TRBJ1-2; 12 bases are a match to TRBD1. Germline V gives CDR1 SNHLY, CDR2 FYNNEI. CDR3 size: 16 residues. V gave up 5 bases and J gave up 5 bases; unmatched junction bases: 9. The CDR3 nucleotides read TGTGCCAGCAGTCCCGGGACAGGGGGCGCGGGGTATGGCTACACCTTC. Residues: CASSPGTGGAGYGYTF.

A few counts support this clone. The CDR3: CASTGSSQTQYF. CDR3 in DNA: TGTGCCAGCACAGGGTCATCGCAGACCCAGTACTTC. This sequence joins TRBV6-5 and TRBJ2-5; tentatively, D is TRBD1 (5 bases). Germline V gene sequence: CDR1 MNHEY, CDR2 SVGAGI. V shed 7 bases and J shed 6 bases, with 12 bases lying between them. The CDR3 runs to 12 residues.

A word on this clone: Distinct nucleotide sequences in the sample also encode this CDR3. V and J are TRBV19 and TRBJ2-3; a weak D match, TRBD1 (6 bases). The germline V gene encodes CDR1 LNHDA and CDR2 SQIVND (reference sequence). The CDR3 length is 13 residues. Trimming cost V 3 bases and J 6 bases, with 10 bases left between them. CDR3 amino acids: CASSIQGIDTQYF. CDR3 in DNA: TGTGCCAGTAGTATCCAGGGGATCGATACGCAGTATTTT.

The chain joins TRBV6-4 to TRBJ2-3; the match to TRBD2 covers 10 bases. Per germline, CDR1 MRHNA and CDR2 SNTAGT. This CDR3 is 14 amino acids long. Unmatched junction bases numbered 1, after V lost 5 bases and J lost 2 bases. CDR3 residues: CASSSGGATDTQYF. CDR3 sequence (DNA): TGTGCCAGCAGTAGCGGGGGGGCCACAGATACGCAGTATTTT.

This chain uses TRBV29-1 with TRBJ1-3; D is ambiguous. CDR1 and CDR2 (germline): SQVTM, ANQGSEA. Trimming cost V 5 bases and J 4 bases, with 3 bases left between them. The length of the CDR3 is 10 residues. The CDR3 reads CSVQGNTIYF. In nucleotides, the CDR3 is TGCAGCGTTCAGGGAAACACCATATATTTT.

Regarding this clone: This sample also contains other DNA sequences that code for the same CDR3. J is TRBJ2-2 and V is TRBV6-2 or TRBV6-3, with 8 bases lining up with TRBD1. J lost 2 bases, V lost 4 bases, and 3 bases had no gene match. Per germline, CDR1 MNHEY and CDR2 SVGEGT. The CDR3 has 15 residues. CDR3 in DNA: TGTGCCAGCAGTTTGGCAGGGGGCAACACCGGGGAGCTGTTTTTT. Residues: CASSLAGGNTGELFF.

CDR3 DNA: TGTGCCAGCAGACCCCGACTAGCGGGGGTACTTAGCACAGATACGCAGTATTTT. Residues: CASRPRLAGVLSTDTQYF. The rearrangement uses TRBV3-1 (or the pseudogene TRBV3-2) and TRBJ2-3, with 12 bases aligning to TRBD2. Trimming at V came to 6 bases and at J to 0 bases, leaving 10 bases not matched to a gene. CDR3 length: 18 amino acids. CDR1 is LGHDT, CDR2 YNNKEL, per germline (reference sequence).

The chain carries TRBV5-1 and TRBJ2-1; the match to TRBD2 covers 14 bases. This CDR3 is 16 amino acids long. CDR1 and CDR2 (germline): SGHRS, YFSETQ. Losses at the gene ends were 9 bases for V and 0 bases for J; bases not matched to a gene: 5. For the CDR3, the DNA is TGCGCCACCAAGGGGACTAGCGGGAGCTCCTACAATGAGCAGTTCTTC. Protein sequence: CATKGTSGSSYNEQFF.

The chain joins TRBV18 to TRBJ1-2; 9 bases align to TRBD1. The CDR3 is 15 residues long. Per germline, CDR1 KGHSH and CDR2 LQKENI. J was trimmed by 2 bases and V by 5 bases; bases with no gene match: 6. The CDR3 sequence: CASSSGQGQNYGYTF. CDR3 in DNA: TGTGCCAGCTCATCGGGACAGGGCCAGAACTATGGCTACACCTTC.